This is a list of T cell receptor beta chains from one sample in a study of blood T cell repertoires in COVID-19. TCRdb's copy holds only in-frame clones and misses some; the assay was immunoSEQ multiplex PCR. The top ten clones hold under 2% of a sample with fewer than 250,000 clones, roughly 86% of them seen once. Sequenced material: peripheral blood. These receptors came from a woman aged 55-75 years who had recovered from COVID-19. Both conserved end residues are part of each CDR3. A D gene is named only where the DNA matches it firmly. Rows give clone size only sometimes, using once, few, many, or a class for an expanded clone.

v_call	j_call	cdr3_length	d_call	clone_size	cdr3_aa	cdr3_nt
TRBV4-1	TRBJ2-7	12	NA	NA	CASRNRAYEQYF	TGCGCCAGCAGGAATCGGGCCTACGAGCAGTACTTC
TRBV15	TRBJ2-2	16	NA	NA	CATSREQGPDTGELFF	TGTGCCACCAGCAGAGAACAGGGTCCGGACACCGGGGAGCTGTTTTTT
TRBV5-1	TRBJ1-3	18	NA	NA	CASSLVTGRDTGGNTIYF	TGCGCCAGCAGCTTGGTGACGGGCCGGGACACTGGCGGAAACACCATATATTTT
TRBV7-6	TRBJ2-7	16	NA	once	CASSSPTTDNSYEQYF	TGTGCCAGCAGCTCTCCAACGACAGACAACTCCTACGAGCAGTACTTC
TRBV28	TRBJ2-5	15	TRBD2	NA	CASRTSGGVGETQYF	TGTGCCAGCAGGACTAGCGGGGGGGTCGGGGAGACCCAGTACTTC
TRBV3-1/TRBV3-2	TRBJ2-2	16	NA	NA	CASSQERPGNTGELFF	TGTGCCAGCAGCCAAGAACGCCCCGGGAACACCGGGGAGCTGTTTTTT
TRBV5-1	TRBJ2-1	15	TRBD1	NA	CASSITGTGYNEQFF	TGCGCCAGCAGCATCACAGGGACAGGCTACAATGAGCAGTTCTTC
TRBV29-1	TRBJ1-3	13	TRBD1	NA	CSVQGNSGNTIYF	TGCAGCGTACAGGGGAACTCTGGAAACACCATATATTTT
TRBV19	TRBJ2-7	12	NA	NA	CASSKPSGEQYF	TGTGCCAGTAGTAAACCCTCGGGCGAGCAGTACTTC
TRBV7-2	TRBJ1-5	14	NA	NA	CASSLWGESQPQHF	TGTGCCAGCAGCTTATGGGGGGAGAGTCAGCCCCAGCATTTT
TRBV15	TRBJ1-2	14	TRBD1	NA	CATSRDRRNYGYTF	TGTGCCACCAGCAGGGACAGGAGAAACTATGGCTACACCTTC
TRBV12-5	TRBJ1-2	15	NA	NA	CASGSGGPPNYGYTF	TGTGCTAGTGGTTCGGGGGGACCGCCGAACTATGGCTACACCTTC
TRBV19	TRBJ2-7	15	TRBD1	NA	CASSISRTGTREQYF	TGTGCCAGTAGTATTTCCCGGACAGGGACCCGCGAGCAGTACTTC
TRBV29-1	TRBJ2-3	13	TRBD1	NA	CSARQGGTDTQYF	TGCAGCGCCCGACAGGGGGGCACAGATACGCAGTATTTT
TRBV5-1	TRBJ2-7	15	NA	once	CASSLGPETAGEQYF	TGCGCCAGCAGCTTGGGGCCCGAAACGGCAGGCGAGCAGTACTTC
TRBV28	TRBJ2-7	15	TRBD2	NA	CASRRTSGPLYEQYF	TGTGCCAGCAGGAGAACTAGCGGTCCGTTGTACGAGCAGTACTTC
TRBV19	TRBJ2-2	15	TRBD1	NA	CASRTGTGNTGELFF	TGTGCCAGTAGGACCGGGACAGGGAACACCGGGGAGCTGTTTTTT
TRBV18	TRBJ1-2	15	NA	NA	CASSPDGGGGNGYTF	TGTGCCAGCTCACCAGACGGAGGGGGGGGTAATGGCTACACCTTC
TRBV19	TRBJ2-3	13	NA	few	CASTPPGADTQYF	TGTGCCAGTACTCCTCCGGGGGCAGATACGCAGTATTTT
TRBV5-1	TRBJ2-5	14	NA	NA	CASSLTGPQETQYF	TGCGCCAGCAGCTTGACAGGGCCACAAGAGACCCAGTACTTC
TRBV11-2	TRBJ2-2	16	NA	NA	CASSSAGGQNTGELFF	TGTGCCAGCAGCTCCGCTGGCGGGCAGAACACCGGGGAGCTGTTTTTT
TRBV7-2	TRBJ1-4	14	NA	NA	CASGPDRSNEKLFF	TGTGCCAGCGGGCCAGACAGGTCAAATGAAAAACTGTTTTTT
TRBV28	TRBJ2-1	20	TRBD2	NA	CASSQTGGARTSGKYNEQFF	TGTGCCAGCAGTCAGACAGGGGGAGCGAGGACTAGCGGGAAATACAATGAGCAGTTCTTC
TRBV6-4	TRBJ2-2	13	TRBD2	NA	CASSGLDGGELFF	TGTGCCAGCAGCGGACTAGACGGTGGGGAGCTGTTTTTT
TRBV29-1	TRBJ2-5	12	NA	NA	CSVAGTVRAQYF	TGCAGCGTTGCGGGTACCGTTCGGGCCCAGTACTTC
TRBV5-1	TRBJ2-1	17	TRBD2	NA	CASSLGVSGGSYNEQFF	TGCGCCAGCAGCTTAGGGGTGAGCGGGGGCTCCTACAATGAGCAGTTCTTC
TRBV5-4	TRBJ2-1	14	TRBD1	NA	CASSLRTGPNEQFF	TGTGCCAGCAGCTTGAGGACAGGACCGAATGAGCAGTTCTTC
TRBV29-1	TRBJ2-1	13	TRBD1	once	CSLWGTGPNEQFF	TGCAGCCTCTGGGGGACAGGCCCCAATGAGCAGTTCTTC
TRBV24-1	TRBJ2-3	15	NA	NA	CATSDAGGLTDTQYF	TGTGCCACCAGTGACGCCGGGGGGCTCACAGATACGCAGTATTTT
TRBV19	TRBJ1-1	13	NA	NA	CASSIQGSTEAFF	TGTGCCAGTAGTATACAGGGATCCACTGAAGCTTTCTTT
TRBV7-2	TRBJ2-1	13	NA	NA	CASSLEARGHEFF	TGTGCCAGCAGCTTAGAGGCGAGAGGGCATGAGTTCTTC
TRBV2	TRBJ1-6	16	TRBD1	few	CASSFQQGARNSPLHF	TGTGCCAGCAGTTTCCAACAGGGGGCGCGGAATTCACCCCTCCACTTT